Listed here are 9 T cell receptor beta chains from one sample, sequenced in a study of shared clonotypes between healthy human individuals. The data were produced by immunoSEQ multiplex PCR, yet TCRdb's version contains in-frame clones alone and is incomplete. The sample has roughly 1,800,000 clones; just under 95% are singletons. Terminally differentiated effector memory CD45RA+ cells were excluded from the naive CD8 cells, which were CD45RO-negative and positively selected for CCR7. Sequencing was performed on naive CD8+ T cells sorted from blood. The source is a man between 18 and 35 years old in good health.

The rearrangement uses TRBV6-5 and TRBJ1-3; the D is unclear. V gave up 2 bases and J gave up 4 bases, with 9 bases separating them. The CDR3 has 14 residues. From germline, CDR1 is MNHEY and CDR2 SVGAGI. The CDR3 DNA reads TGTGCCAGCAGTTACGGTCCTGGGGGAAACACCATATATTTT. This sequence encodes CASSYGPGGNTIYF.

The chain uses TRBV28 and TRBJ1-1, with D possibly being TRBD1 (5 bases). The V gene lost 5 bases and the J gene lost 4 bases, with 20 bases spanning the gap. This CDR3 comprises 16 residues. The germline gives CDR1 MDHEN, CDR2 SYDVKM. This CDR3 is CASSTPREGLGTEAFF. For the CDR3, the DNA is TGTGCCAGCAGTACCCCCCGCGAGGGGCTGGGCACTGAAGCTTTCTTT.

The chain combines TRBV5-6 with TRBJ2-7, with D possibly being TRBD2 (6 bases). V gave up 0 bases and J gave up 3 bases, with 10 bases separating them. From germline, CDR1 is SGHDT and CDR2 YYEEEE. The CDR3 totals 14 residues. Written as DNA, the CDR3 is TGTGCCAGCAGCTTGGGTGGAGGGGTCTACGAGCAGTACTTC. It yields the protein CASSLGGGVYEQYF.

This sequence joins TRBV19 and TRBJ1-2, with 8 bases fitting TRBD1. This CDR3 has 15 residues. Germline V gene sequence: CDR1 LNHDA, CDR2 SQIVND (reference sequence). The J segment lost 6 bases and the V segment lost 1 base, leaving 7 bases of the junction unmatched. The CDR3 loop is CASSIGLGQANGYTF. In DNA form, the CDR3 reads TGTGCCAGTAGTATAGGGCTGGGACAGGCTAATGGCTACACCTTC.

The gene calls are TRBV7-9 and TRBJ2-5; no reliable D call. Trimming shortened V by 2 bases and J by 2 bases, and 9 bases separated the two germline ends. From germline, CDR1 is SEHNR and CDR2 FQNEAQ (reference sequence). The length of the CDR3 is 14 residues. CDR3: CASSLLTAQETQYF. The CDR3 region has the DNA TGTGCCAGCAGCTTATTAACAGCGCAAGAGACCCAGTACTTC.

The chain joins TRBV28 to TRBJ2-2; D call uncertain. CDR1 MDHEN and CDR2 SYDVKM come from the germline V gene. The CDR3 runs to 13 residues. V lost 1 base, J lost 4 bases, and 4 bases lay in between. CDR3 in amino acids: CASSLFGTGELFF. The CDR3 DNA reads TGTGCCAGCAGTTTATTTGGCACCGGGGAGCTGTTTTTT. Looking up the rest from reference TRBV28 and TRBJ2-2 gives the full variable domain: DVKVTQSSRYLVKRTGEKVFLECVQDMDHENMFWYRQDPGLGLRLIYFSYDVKMKEKGDIPEGYSVSREKKERFSLILESASTNQTSMYLCASSLFGTGELFFGEGSRLTVL.

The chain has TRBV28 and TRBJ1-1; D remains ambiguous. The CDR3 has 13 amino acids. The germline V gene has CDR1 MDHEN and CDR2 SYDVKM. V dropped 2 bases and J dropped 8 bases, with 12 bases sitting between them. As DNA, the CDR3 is TGTGCCAGCAGTTTAGTCTACGACGGGGAAGCTTTCTTT. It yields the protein CASSLVYDGEAFF. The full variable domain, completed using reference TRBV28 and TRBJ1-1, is DVKVTQSSRYLVKRTGEKVFLECVQDMDHENMFWYRQDPGLGLRLIYFSYDVKMKEKGDIPEGYSVSREKKERFSLILESASTNQTSMYLCASSLVYDGEAFFGQGTRLTVV.

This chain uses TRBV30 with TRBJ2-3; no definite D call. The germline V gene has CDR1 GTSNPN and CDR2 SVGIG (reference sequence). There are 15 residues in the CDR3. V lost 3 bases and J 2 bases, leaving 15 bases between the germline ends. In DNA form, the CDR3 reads TGTGCCTGGAGCGTTTCACCGGAGTCCACAGATACGCAGTATTTT. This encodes CAWSVSPESTDTQYF.

CDR3 region: CASSPRVRGGEQYF. CDR3 nucleotide sequence: TGTGCCAGCAGCCCCCGGGTCCGGGGTGGCGAGCAGTACTTC. V gene TRBV27 combines with J gene TRBJ2-7; TRBD2 is a possible D gene (5 bases). The CDR3 is 14 residues long. The germline V gene has CDR1 MNHEY and CDR2 SMNVEV (reference sequence). V was trimmed by 6 bases and J by 6 bases, leaving 18 bases between them.